The present entry profiles one T cell receptor (beta chain) with its context. What it binds is not known. The CDR3 sequence is 13 residues long. Germline-derived CDR1 and CDR2 are MNHEY and SMNVEV (reference sequence). V shed 3 bases and J shed 4 bases, with 7 bases lying between them. The data belong to a study of T cell repertoires in cytomegalovirus infection. Study information: The authors used CMV epitopes that were HLA-C-restricted (recently identified) and HLA-B-restricted (well studied). Public TCR beta signatures indicated both CMV infection and matching HLA type. Study-wide results and caveats: Identification of carriers of CMV plus the relevant HLA was performed using cumulative public TCR beta family frequency. Within the response measured ex vivo, HLA-C-restricted CMV-specific TCR beta clonotypes were dominant.

TCRdb re-called the reads through MiXCR, storing one row per CDR3 protein. The sample holds about 700,000 distinct CDR3 sequences; about 33% are singletons and the top ten take 15% to 20%. The V gene is TRBV27, the J gene TRBJ1-3, with D hard to call. This specimen consisted of cultured PBMCs, obtained from culture after CMV antigen stimulation. The receptor was isolated from a human donor in good health (CMV status not recorded). Some clones in this sample may be carry-over from other donors' samples. The CDR3 reads CASSFGGGNTIYF. The DNA for the CDR3 is TGTGCCAGCAGTTTTGGCGGCGGAAACACCATATATTTT.